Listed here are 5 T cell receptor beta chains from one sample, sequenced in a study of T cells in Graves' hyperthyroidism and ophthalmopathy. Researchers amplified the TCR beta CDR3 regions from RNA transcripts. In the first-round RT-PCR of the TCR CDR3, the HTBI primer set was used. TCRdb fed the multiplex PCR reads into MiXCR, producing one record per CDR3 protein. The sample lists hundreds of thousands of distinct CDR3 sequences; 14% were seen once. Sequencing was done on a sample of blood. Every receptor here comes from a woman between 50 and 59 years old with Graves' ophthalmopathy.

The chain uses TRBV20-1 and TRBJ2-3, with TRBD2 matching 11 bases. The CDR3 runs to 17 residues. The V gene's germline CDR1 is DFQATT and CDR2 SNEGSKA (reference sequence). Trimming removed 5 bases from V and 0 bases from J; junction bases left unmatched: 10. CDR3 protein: CSARQIRTSGSTDTQYF. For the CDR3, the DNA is TGCAGTGCTCGCCAAATTAGGACTAGCGGGAGCACAGATACGCAGTATTTT.

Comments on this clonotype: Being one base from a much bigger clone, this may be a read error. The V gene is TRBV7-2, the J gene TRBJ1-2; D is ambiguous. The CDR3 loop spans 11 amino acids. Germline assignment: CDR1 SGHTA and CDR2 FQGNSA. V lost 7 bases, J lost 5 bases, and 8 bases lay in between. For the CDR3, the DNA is TGTGCCAGCAACCCGCTTTATGGCTACACCTTC. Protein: CASNPLYGYTF.

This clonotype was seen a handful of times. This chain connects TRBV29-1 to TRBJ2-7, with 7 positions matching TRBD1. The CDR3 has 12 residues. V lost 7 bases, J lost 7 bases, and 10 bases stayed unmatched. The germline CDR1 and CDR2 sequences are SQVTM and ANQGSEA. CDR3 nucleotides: TGCAGCGCACGGACAGGTTGGGGGGAGCAGTACTTC. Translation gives CSARTGWGEQYF.

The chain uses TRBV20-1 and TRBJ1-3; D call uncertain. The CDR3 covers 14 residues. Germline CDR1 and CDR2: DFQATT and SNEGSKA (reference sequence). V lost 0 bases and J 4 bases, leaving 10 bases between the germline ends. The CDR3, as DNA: TGCAGTGCTAGAGATGCCACGCGAGGAAACACCATATATTTT. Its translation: CSARDATRGNTIYF.

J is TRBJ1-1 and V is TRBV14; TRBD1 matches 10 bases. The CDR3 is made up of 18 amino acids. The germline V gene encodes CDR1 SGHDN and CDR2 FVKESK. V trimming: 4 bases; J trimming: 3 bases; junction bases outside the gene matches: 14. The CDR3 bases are TGTGCCAGCAGCCCGTGGGGACAGGGGACTTTCTTGGACACTGAAGCTTTCTTT. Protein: CASSPWGQGTFLDTEAFF. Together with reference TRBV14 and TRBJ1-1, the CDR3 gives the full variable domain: EAGVTQFPSHSVIEKGQTVTLRCDPISGHDNLYWYRRVMGKEIKFLLHFVKESKQDESGMPNNRFLAERTGGTYSTLKVQPAELEDSGVYFCASSPWGQGTFLDTEAFFGQGTRLTVV.